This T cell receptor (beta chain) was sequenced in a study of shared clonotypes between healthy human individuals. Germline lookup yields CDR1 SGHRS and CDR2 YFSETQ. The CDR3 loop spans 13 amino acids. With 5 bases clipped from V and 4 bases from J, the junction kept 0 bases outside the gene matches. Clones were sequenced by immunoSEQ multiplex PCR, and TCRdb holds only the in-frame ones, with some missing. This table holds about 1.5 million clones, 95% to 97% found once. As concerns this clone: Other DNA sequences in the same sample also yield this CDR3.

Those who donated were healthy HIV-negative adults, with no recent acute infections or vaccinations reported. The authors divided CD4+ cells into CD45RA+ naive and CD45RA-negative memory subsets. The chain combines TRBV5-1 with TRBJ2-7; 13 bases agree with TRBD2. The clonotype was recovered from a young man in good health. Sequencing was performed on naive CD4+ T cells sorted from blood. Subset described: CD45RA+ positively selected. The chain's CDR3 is CASRLAGGYEQYF. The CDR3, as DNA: TGCGCCAGCAGACTAGCGGGAGGGTACGAGCAGTACTTC.